A single sample is the source of the 10 T cell receptor beta chains below, sequenced in a study of CXCR3-negative and CXCR3-positive naive CD8 T cells. Study findings and constraints: Against CXCR3-negative naive cells, CXCR3-positive naive cells showed more hydrophobic TRB CDR3s.

These receptors' targets are unknown. Through 5' RACE with UMI labels, the TRB cDNA libraries were prepared. From its re-call of the 5' RACE reads, TCRdb lists each CDR3 protein once, without DNA. The repertoire table contains approximately 88,000 distinct CDR3 sequences. Sequencing was performed on naive CXCR3+ CD8+ T cells from blood. The sample's subset: CD45RO-CCR7+CD27+CD95- naive CD8+ T cells expressing CXCR3 (TNR3+). These receptors all come from a human donor in good health. Some clones in this sample may be carry-over from other donors' samples.

This rearrangement joins TRBV23-1 to TRBJ1-5; TCRdb's D call of TRBD1 is untestable without DNA. TRBV23-1 is marked as an open reading frame, function uncertain. The CDR3 totals 22 residues. The CDR3: CASSRAVGRVEGQGKEDQPQHF.

The rearrangement joins TRBV29-1 to TRBJ2-7; as DNA is missing, the TRBD1 call by TCRdb cannot be tested. The CDR3 consists of 15 residues. The germline CDR1 and CDR2 sequences are SQVTM and ANQGSEA. Here the CDR3 reads CSARETGLSSYEQYF.

This chain links TRBV6-8 with TRBJ2-7; TCRdb's D call, TRBD2, is unchecked because there is no DNA. Per the germline V gene, CDR1 is MNHGY and CDR2 is SAAAGT. This CDR3 is built from 13 residues. This chain's CDR3 is CASIKTSENEQYF.

This chain uses TRBV28 with TRBJ2-5; there is no DNA to check the TCRdb D call of TRBD2. This CDR3 comprises 16 residues. Germline CDR1 reads MDHEN; CDR2 reads SYDVKM. The CDR3 loop is CATEPEGGALQETQYF.

The chain links TRBV29-1 to TRBJ1-4; TCRdb's D gene call, TRBD1, goes unchecked for lack of DNA. The CDR3 loop spans 13 amino acids. The germline V gene has CDR1 SQVTM and CDR2 ANQGSEA. This chain's CDR3 is CSAPRGGNEKLFF.

V usage is TRBV29-1 and J usage is TRBJ2-1. The germline gives CDR1 SQVTM, CDR2 ANQGSEA. This CDR3 comprises 14 residues. CDR3 in amino acids: CSVAAGGSYNEQFF.

V usage is TRBV7-9 and J usage is TRBJ2-1; TCRdb selects TRBD2, and the lack of DNA leaves this call unchecked. The germline CDR1 and CDR2 sequences are SEHNR and FQNEAQ (reference sequence). The CDR3 covers 16 residues. CDR3 in amino acids: CASSSRLAGGDNEQFF.

The V and J genes are TRBV9 and TRBJ2-4; absent DNA, TCRdb's TRBD2 call cannot be checked. The CDR3 extends over 16 amino acids. Germline CDR1 and CDR2: SGDLS and YYNGEE. Here the CDR3 reads CASSPGWEGLKNIQYF.

The V call is TRBV6-2 or TRBV6-3, the J call TRBJ2-2; TCRdb gives TRBD2 as the D gene, but with no DNA this cannot be confirmed. This CDR3 comprises 15 residues. Germline CDR1 MNHEY, CDR2 SVGEGT. The CDR3 sequence: CASSYDYRNTGELFF.

The chain combines TRBV6-5 with TRBJ2-3. Germline CDR1 is MNHEY and CDR2 is SVGAGI. This CDR3 is built from 15 residues. The CDR3: CASSYSAASTDTQYF.